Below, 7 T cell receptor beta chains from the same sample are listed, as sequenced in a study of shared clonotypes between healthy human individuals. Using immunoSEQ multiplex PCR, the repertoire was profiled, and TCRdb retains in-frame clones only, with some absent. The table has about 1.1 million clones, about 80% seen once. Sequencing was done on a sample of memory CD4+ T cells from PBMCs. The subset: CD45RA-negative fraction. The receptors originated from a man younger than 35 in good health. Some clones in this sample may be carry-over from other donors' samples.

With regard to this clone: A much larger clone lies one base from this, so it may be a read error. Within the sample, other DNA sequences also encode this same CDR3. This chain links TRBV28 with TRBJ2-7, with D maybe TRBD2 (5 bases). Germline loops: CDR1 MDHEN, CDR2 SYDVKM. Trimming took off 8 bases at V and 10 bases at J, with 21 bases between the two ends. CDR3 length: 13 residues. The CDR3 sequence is CASQTRVEEEQYF. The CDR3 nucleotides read TGTGCCAGCCAGACGCGGGTAGAGGAAGAACAGTACTTC.

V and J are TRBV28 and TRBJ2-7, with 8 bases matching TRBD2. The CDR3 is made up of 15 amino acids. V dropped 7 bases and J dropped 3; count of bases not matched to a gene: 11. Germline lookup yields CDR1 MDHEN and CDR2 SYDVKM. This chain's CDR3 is CASILSTGTSYEQYF. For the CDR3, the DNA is TGTGCCAGCATACTATCCACCGGGACTAGCTACGAGCAGTACTTC.

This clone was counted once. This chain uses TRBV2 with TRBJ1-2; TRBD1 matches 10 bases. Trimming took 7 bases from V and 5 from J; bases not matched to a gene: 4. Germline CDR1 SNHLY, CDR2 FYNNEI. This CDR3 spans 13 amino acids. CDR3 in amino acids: CASKADRGYGYTF. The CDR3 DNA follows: TGTGCCAGCAAGGCGGACAGGGGGTATGGCTACACCTTC.

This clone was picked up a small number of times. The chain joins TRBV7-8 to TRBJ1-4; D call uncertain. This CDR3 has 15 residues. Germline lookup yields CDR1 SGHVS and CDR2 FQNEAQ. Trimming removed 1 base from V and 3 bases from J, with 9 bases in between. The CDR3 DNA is TGTGCCAGCAGCTTAGATGCAGGCTCTAATGAAAAACTGTTTTTT. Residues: CASSLDAGSNEKLFF.

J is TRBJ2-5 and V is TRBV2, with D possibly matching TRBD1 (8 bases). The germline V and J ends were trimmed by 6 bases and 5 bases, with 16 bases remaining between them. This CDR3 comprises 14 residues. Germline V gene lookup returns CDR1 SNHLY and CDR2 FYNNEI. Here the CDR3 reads CASSNTGGGETQYF. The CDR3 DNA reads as TGTGCCAGCAGCAATACAGGGGGGGGTGAGACCCAGTACTTC.

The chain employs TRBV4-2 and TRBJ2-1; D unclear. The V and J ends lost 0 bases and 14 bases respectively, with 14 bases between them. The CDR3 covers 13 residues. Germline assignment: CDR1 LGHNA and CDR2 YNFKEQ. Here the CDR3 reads CASSQDRELQKFF. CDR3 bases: TGTGCCAGCAGCCAAGATCGCGAACTCCAGAAGTTCTTC.

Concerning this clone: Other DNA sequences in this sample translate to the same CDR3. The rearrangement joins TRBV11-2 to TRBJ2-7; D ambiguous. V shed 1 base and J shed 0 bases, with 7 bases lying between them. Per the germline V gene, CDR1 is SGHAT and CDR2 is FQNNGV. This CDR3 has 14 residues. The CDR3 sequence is CASSLARSSYEQYF. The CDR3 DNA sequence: TGTGCCAGCAGCTTAGCACGGAGCTCCTACGAGCAGTACTTC.